The source of this T cell receptor (beta chain) is a study of blood T cell repertoires in COVID-19. The germline gives CDR1 SGHAT, CDR2 FQNNGV. The CDR3 runs 16 residues. The V segment lost 1 base and the J segment 0 bases; nucleotides outside the gene matches: 6. Measured with immunoSEQ multiplex PCR; TCRdb has only the in-frame clones, and not every one. Of around 160,000 clones listed, over 80% are singletons. The sample taken for sequencing was PBMCs or T cells enriched from blood (not recorded which). The rearrangement joins TRBV11-2 to TRBJ2-7; TRBD2 agrees at 7 bases. This TCR came from a woman aged 55-70 years who had recovered from COVID-19. DNA of the CDR3: TGTGCCAGCAGCTTAGGGCCAGCGGGACTCTCCTACGAGCAGTACTTC. Its protein is CASSLGPAGLSYEQYF.